Listed here are 16 T cell receptor beta chains from one sample, sequenced in a study of blood T cell repertoires in COVID-19. Sequencing was performed with immunoSEQ multiplex PCR; in TCRdb, only in-frame clones are kept and a portion is missing. The sample lists 150,000 to 200,000 clones; about 80% were seen once. Sequencing used peripheral blood. The receptors derive from an elderly woman with acute or convalescent COVID-19.

This rearrangement joins TRBV29-1 to TRBJ2-4, with 9 bases matching TRBD2. The V and J ends lost 6 bases and 9 bases, in that order; junction bases with no gene match: 6. Germline V gene data show CDR1 as SQVTM and CDR2 as ANQGSEA. This CDR3 region has 12 residues. The CDR3 loop is CSVLAGHGIQYF. In DNA, the CDR3 is TGCAGCGTGCTAGCGGGACACGGCATTCAGTACTTC.

The chain recombines TRBV5-1 with TRBJ2-5; 8 bases are shared with TRBD2. This CDR3 spans 16 amino acids. Trimming cost V 3 bases and J 5 bases; bases outside gene matches: 12. Per the germline V gene, CDR1 is SGHRS and CDR2 is YFSETQ. CDR3 in amino acids: CASSSAGTSTRETQYF. CDR3 bases: TGCGCCAGCAGCTCAGCCGGGACTAGTACGCGGGAGACCCAGTACTTC.

The rearrangement links TRBV9 to TRBJ2-1, with 7 bases fitting TRBD1. The CDR3 has 14 amino acids. Germline V gives CDR1 SGDLS, CDR2 YYNGEE. V trimming: 3 bases; J trimming: 4 bases; junction bases outside the gene matches: 4. The CDR3 loop reads CASSGTGAYNEQFF. The CDR3 DNA follows: TGTGCCAGCAGCGGAACAGGGGCTTACAATGAGCAGTTCTTC.

This chain uses TRBV5-4 with TRBJ2-7, with D maybe TRBD2 (5 bases). CDR3 length equals 14 residues. Germline CDR1 and CDR2: SGHNT and YYREEE (reference sequence). V was cut by 2 bases and J by 0 bases, with 9 bases left in between. The CDR3 DNA reads TGTGCCAGCAGCTTTTCGGGGAGCTCCTACGAGCAGTACTTC. Translating gives CASSFSGSSYEQYF.

The chain carries TRBV5-4 and TRBJ2-7; 12 nucleotides match TRBD2. Trimming at V came to 3 bases and at J to 0 bases, leaving 4 bases not matched to a gene. CDR3 size: 16 residues. Germline V CDR1 and CDR2: SGHNT, YYREEE (reference sequence). CDR3 amino acids: CASSSKTSGSSYEQYF. CDR3 sequence (DNA): TGTGCCAGCAGCTCCAAGACTAGCGGGAGCTCCTACGAGCAGTACTTC.

This chain joins TRBV12-3 or TRBV12-4 and TRBJ2-3; D gene unclear. The CDR3 extends over 11 amino acids. Trimming left V 3 bases short and J 11 bases short, with 9 bases between. The CDR3: CASSLYSGQYF. The CDR3 bases are TGTGCCAGCAGTTTGTACTCGGGGCAGTATTTT.

The J gene is TRBJ2-7, the V gene TRBV19; D uncertain. Germline V gives CDR1 LNHDA, CDR2 SQIVND (reference sequence). The CDR3 loop spans 15 amino acids. The ends were cut back, 4 bases at V and 0 bases at J, with 13 bases in the middle. The CDR3 DNA follows: TGTGCCAGTAGTAGAGGCAAATACTTCTCCTACGAGCAGTACTTC. Its protein product is CASSRGKYFSYEQYF.

V is TRBV10-3 and J is TRBJ2-7; 8 bases fit TRBD2. There are 14 residues in the CDR3. Germline values: CDR1 ENHRY, CDR2 SYGVKD. V shed 6 bases, J shed 0 bases, and the junction held 4 bases outside the gene matches. The CDR3 sequence is CAIRLAASSYEQYF. For the CDR3, the DNA is TGTGCCATCAGACTAGCGGCCAGCTCCTACGAGCAGTACTTC.

The V and J genes are TRBV5-1 and TRBJ2-1; 8 bases match TRBD1. This CDR3 is 14 amino acids long. The V and J ends lost 0 bases and 6 bases, in that order; junction bases with no gene match: 2. The germline gives CDR1 SGHRS, CDR2 YFSETQ. The CDR3 sequence: CASSLGGTGNEQFF. As DNA, the CDR3 is TGCGCCAGCAGCTTGGGTGGGACAGGCAATGAGCAGTTCTTC.

The chain combines TRBV5-1 with TRBJ2-2; 8 nucleotides align to TRBD1. Germline V gives CDR1 SGHRS, CDR2 YFSETQ. J lost 6 bases, V lost 4 bases, and 11 bases had no gene match. This CDR3 has 16 residues. The CDR3 reads CASSARTGSQAGELFF. In nucleotides, the CDR3 is TGCGCCAGCAGCGCCCGGACAGGGAGTCAAGCCGGGGAGCTGTTTTTT. The whole variable domain, remainder taken from reference TRBV5-1 and TRBJ2-2, is KAGVTQTPRYLIKTRGQQVTLSCSPISGHRSVSWYQQTPGQGLQFLFEYFSETQRNKGNFPGRFSGRQFSNSRSEMNVSTLELGDSALYLCASSARTGSQAGELFFGEGSRLTVL.

The chain joins TRBV5-6 to TRBJ2-5, with 15 bases matching TRBD2. Trimming at V came to 4 bases and at J to 3 bases, leaving 7 bases not matched to a gene. Germline loops: CDR1 SGHDT, CDR2 YYEEEE. The CDR3 spans 17 residues. In nucleotides, the CDR3 is TGTGCCAGCAGCCTCGGACTAGCGGGAGGGACTAAAGAGACCCAGTACTTC. The encoded protein is CASSLGLAGGTKETQYF.

The chain is built from TRBV11-1 and TRBJ2-5, with D tentatively TRBD1 (6 bases). Trimming stripped 5 bases from V and 1 base from J, with 14 bases between. The germline CDR1 and CDR2 sequences are SGHAT and FQDESV (reference sequence). The CDR3 runs to 15 residues. CDR3 in DNA: TGTGCCAGCAGCACAGGACAGTTTTCCCAAGAGACCCAGTACTTC. As protein: CASSTGQFSQETQYF. Full variable domain (missing parts from reference TRBV11-1 and TRBJ2-5): EAEVAQSPRYKITEKSQAVAFWCDPISGHATLYWYRQILGQGPELLVQFQDESVVDDSQLPKDRFSAERLKGVDSTLKIQPAELGDSAMYLCASSTGQFSQETQYFGPGTRLLVL.

The chain recombines TRBV5-5 with TRBJ2-2, with TRBD2 identical over 7 bases. V was pared by 7 bases and J by 3 bases, with 6 bases of the junction left unmatched. CDR1 is SGHKS, CDR2 YYEKEE, per germline (reference sequence). The CDR3 covers 14 residues. CDR3 coding DNA: TGTGCCAGCTGGAAAGGGAGGGACACCGGGGAGCTGTTTTTT. Translation gives CASWKGRDTGELFF.

The rearrangement joins TRBV3-1 (or the pseudogene TRBV3-2) to TRBJ2-1, with D possibly being TRBD1 (7 bases). CDR1 and CDR2 from the germline V gene are LGHDT and YNNKEL (reference sequence). There are 14 residues in the CDR3. Deletions cut 8 bases from V and 6 bases from J, with 17 bases between. The CDR3 bases are TGTGCCAGCCGTCTTACCCAGGGGGGCAATGAGCAGTTCTTC. This codes for CASRLTQGGNEQFF.

The rearrangement joins TRBV11-2 to TRBJ2-7, with 8 bases matching TRBD2. This CDR3 is built from 15 residues. Germline CDR1 reads SGHAT; CDR2 reads FQNNGV. After removal of 4 bases from V and 0 bases from J, the junction contained 5 bases not matched to a gene. DNA for the CDR3: TGTGCCAGCAGCTCGGGCAGCGGGAGCTCCTACGAGCAGTACTTC. It is translated as CASSSGSGSSYEQYF.

V gene TRBV6-5 combines with J gene TRBJ2-7, with a possible D match to TRBD1 (5 bases). The CDR3 is 12 residues long. V lost 6 bases to trimming and J lost 6 bases, with 12 bases between them. Germline values: CDR1 MNHEY, CDR2 SVGAGI. CDR3 residues: CASRDDRLEQYF. CDR3 coding DNA: TGTGCCAGCAGAGACGACAGACTCGAGCAGTACTTC.